This T cell receptor beta chain is from a study of T-cell reconstitution after alpha-beta-depleted transplantation in children. This clonotype was found many times. This CDR3 has 16 amino acids. V gave up 0 bases and J gave up 1 base; unmatched junction bases: 4. CDR1 LNHNV and CDR2 YYDKDF come from the germline V gene (reference sequence). Library preparation (for TCRbeta) was performed with unique molecular identifiers. A single record per CDR3 protein comes from TCRdb applying MiXCR to the PCR reads. The data show some 240,000 distinct CDR3 sequences, 9.7% seen once. The sequence came from a human donor who donated a stem cell graft to a child with SCID. Sequenced material: PBMCs from the stem cell graft donor, taken from the stem cell graft. The rearrangement joins TRBV15 to TRBJ2-5; 8 nucleotides line up with TRBD1. CDR3 in DNA: TGTGCCACCAGCAGAGATGGACAGGGCTTCCAAGAGACCCAGTACTTC. Amino acid sequence: CATSRDGQGFQETQYF.